This T cell receptor beta chain derives from a study of shared clonotypes between healthy human individuals (TCRdb year 2020). General notes on the study: The cohort comprised a couple of women and a few men aged 18 to 49 years. Each donor's leukapheresis produced roughly between about 0.8 and 10 billion PBMCs. Blood TCR repertoires of five healthy adults were deeply sequenced to estimate repertoire size and the extent of clonotype sharing between individuals. Per donor, three plates each were used for CD4 naive and CD4 memory, two for CD8 naive, and one for CD8 memory. To increase sequencing depth and limit assay-specific biases, TCR repertoire library preparation and sequencing were carried out by different laboratories using diverse techniques. Study-wide findings and limitations: Pairwise subsampling led to the expectation that sequencing depth would affect the degree of clonotype sharing among donors. The small number of donors limited the genetic and exposure-history diversity represented. Larger estimated clonotype richness was generally found for naive subsets than for memory subsets. Higher generation probabilities were observed for clonotypes shared by all four sorted-subset donors than for non-shared clonotypes. Incomplete sequencing was indicated by rarefaction of sorted-subset datasets, despite the large sequencing depth. Across a few donors, around 5.4% of naive CD4, 3% to 4% of naive CD8, approximately 2.5% of memory CD4, and over 0.35% of memory CD8 clonotypes were shared. Sampling was restricted to blood, and TCR repertoires in tissues likely differ from the TCR repertoires found in blood.

In regard to this clone: Which antigen it targets is not known. No much larger clone is present one base from it, and per-base qualities are unavailable.

TCR CDR3 regions were amplified from genomic DNA by multiplex PCR using the deep immunoSEQ assay. For each cell subset, the extracted genomic DNA was distributed evenly across all wells of several immunoSEQ 96-well plates, and each plate served as one replicate. For sorted subsets, approximately 200 ng of genomic DNA, equivalent to some 33,000 T cell genomes, went into each replicate PCR. Purified libraries were quantified with a Qubit 3.0 fluorometer, sized on a Bioanalyzer 2100, and re-quantified with the KAPA Library Quantification kit. Every immunoSEQ 96-well plate was sequenced on a dedicated single-read 150-cycle Illumina NextSeq 550 flow cell. As for how the authors treated the data: Because only junctional sequences without quality scores were contained in the immunoSEQ output, filtering matching that applied to full-length reads could not be performed. To assign V/J genes and CDR3, sequences were annotated against IMGT germline references using PyIR, a Python wrapper for IgBLAST v1.9. Reads were filtered out if the reads had weak V/J assignments (E-value above 1e-6), no CDR3, stop codons, out-of-frame junctions, or ambiguous translated residues. V3J clonotypes were defined as sequences sharing an identical inferred V gene, J gene, and CDR3 amino acid sequence. Percentage overlap between repertoires was computed as shared unique clonotypes divided by the size of the smaller repertoire. Three approaches were used to assess repertoire richness: RTK rarefaction, the Chao1 estimator, and Recon v2.1 estimates of unobserved clonotypes. Generation probabilities for all TCRbeta clonotypes obtained by the gDNA method from a few donors were computed using OLGA. As stored in TCRdb, this immuneACCESS dataset retains in-frame rearrangements with V and J assigned. A fraction of the clones does not appear; measured against another copy, unresolved V genes explain less than half of the discrepancy, and the remainder lacks a known reason. That table supplies the V and J calls and clone size; D and trimming were determined from the DNA. For this sample there are about 960,000 clones; 76% appear just once. The top ten clonotypes cover about 1.5% of the sample.

Trimming takes 11 bases off V and 3 bases off J; junction bases not matched to a gene: 2. Reading the germline V gene gives CDR1 MDHEN and CDR2 SYDVKM. The CDR3 runs 12 amino acids, cysteine and phenylalanine included. Here the CDR3 DNA is all that survives: 36 bases in frame from base 1. Donors were healthy HIV-negative adults with no recently reported acute infections or vaccinations. All donors were Caucasian adults living in Nashville, Tennessee, USA. CD4+ T cells were enriched by magnetic negative selection, after which naive cells were positively selected on CD45RA and the negative fraction was taken as the memory subset. Blood was obtained by leukapheresis, after which PBMCs were separated by Ficoll-Histopaque density gradient centrifugation and cryopreserved in liquid nitrogen vapor phase. Analytical flow cytometry was used to check the purity and quantity of every magnetically sorted T cell population. From each sorted fraction, genomic DNA was isolated and quantified by UV absorbance on a Nanodrop 2000c.

Recombination linked TRBV28 to TRBJ2-7; 12 bases in the junction line up with TRBD2. The sample taken for sequencing was memory CD4+ T cells sorted from blood. What the cell subset or site label conveys for this sample: CD45RA-negative fraction. This sequence was found in a man aged 18 to 35 in good health. CDR3 region: CASTSGGYEQYF. At the DNA level, the sequence is TGTGCCTCGACTAGCGGGGGCTACGAGCAGTACTTC.